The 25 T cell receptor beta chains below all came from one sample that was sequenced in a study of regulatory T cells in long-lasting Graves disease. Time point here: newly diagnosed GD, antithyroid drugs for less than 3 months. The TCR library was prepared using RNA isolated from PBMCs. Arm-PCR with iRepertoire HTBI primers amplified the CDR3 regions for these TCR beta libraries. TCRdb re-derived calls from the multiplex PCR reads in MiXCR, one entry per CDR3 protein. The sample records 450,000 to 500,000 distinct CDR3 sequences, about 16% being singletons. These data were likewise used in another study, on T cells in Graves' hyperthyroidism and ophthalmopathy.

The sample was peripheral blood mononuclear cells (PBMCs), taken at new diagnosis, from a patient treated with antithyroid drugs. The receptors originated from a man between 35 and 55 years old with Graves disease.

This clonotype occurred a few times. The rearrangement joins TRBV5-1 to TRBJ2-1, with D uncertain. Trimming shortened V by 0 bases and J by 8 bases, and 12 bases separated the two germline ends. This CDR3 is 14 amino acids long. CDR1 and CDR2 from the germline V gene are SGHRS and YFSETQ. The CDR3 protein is CASSLGTVQDEQFF. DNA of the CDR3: TGCGCCAGCAGCTTGGGAACAGTTCAAGATGAGCAGTTCTTC.

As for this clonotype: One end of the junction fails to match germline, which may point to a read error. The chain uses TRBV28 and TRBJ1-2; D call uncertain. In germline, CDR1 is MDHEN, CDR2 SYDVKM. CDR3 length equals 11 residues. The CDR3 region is CVSSVNYGYTF. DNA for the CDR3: TGTGTCAGCAGTGTAAACTATGGCTACACCTTC.

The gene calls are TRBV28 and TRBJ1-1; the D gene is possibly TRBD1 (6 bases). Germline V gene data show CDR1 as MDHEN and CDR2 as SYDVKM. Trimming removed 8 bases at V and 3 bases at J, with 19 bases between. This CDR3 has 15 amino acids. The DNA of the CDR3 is TGTGCCAGCCTCACAGGGAGCAGGAGGGACACTGAAGCTTTCTTT. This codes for CASLTGSRRDTEAFF.

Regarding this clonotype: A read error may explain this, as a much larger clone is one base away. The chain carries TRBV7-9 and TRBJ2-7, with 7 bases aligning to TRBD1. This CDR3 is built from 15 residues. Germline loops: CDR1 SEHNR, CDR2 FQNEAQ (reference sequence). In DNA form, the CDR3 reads TGTGCCGGCAGCCTCAATCCGGGACAGAACTACGAGCAGTACTTC. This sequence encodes CAGSLNPGQNYEQYF.

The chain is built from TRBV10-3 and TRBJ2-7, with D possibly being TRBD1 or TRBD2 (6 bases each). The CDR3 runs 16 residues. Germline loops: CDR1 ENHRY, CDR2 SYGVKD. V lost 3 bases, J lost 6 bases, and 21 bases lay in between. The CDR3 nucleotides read TGTGCCATCAGTGATATCGGGGACTCGGGACACCTCGAGCAGTACTTC. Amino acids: CAISDIGDSGHLEQYF.

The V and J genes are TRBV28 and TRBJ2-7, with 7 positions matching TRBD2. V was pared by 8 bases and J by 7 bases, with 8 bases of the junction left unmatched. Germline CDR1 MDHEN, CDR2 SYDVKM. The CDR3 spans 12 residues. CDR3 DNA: TGTGCCAGCGGGCTAGCGGTCCTGGAGCAGTACTTC. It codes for CASGLAVLEQYF.

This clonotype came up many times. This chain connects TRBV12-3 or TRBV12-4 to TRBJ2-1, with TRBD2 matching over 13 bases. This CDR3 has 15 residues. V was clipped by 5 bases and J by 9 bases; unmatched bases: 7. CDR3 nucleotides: TGTGCCAGCAGTCCCGGACTAGCGGGAGTAGGTGAGCAGTTCTTC. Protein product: CASSPGLAGVGEQFF.

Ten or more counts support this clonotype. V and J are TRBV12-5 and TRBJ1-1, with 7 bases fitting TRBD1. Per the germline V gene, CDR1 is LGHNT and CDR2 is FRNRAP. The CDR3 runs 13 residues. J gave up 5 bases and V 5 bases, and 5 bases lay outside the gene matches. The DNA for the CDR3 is TGTGCTAGTGGTCTGTCCAGGGGGACTGAAGCTTTCTTT. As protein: CASGLSRGTEAFF.

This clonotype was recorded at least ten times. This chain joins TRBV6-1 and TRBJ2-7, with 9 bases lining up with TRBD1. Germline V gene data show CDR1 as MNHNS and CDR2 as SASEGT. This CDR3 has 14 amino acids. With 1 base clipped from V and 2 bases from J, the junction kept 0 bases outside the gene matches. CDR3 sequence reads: CASSEGQGAYEQYF. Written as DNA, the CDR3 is TGTGCCAGCAGTGAAGGACAGGGGGCCTACGAGCAGTACTTC.

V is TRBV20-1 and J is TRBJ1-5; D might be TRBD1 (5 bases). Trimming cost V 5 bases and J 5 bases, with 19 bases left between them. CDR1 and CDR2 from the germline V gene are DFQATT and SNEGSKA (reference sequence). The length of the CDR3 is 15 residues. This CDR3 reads CSAGSLGGVDQPQHF. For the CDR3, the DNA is TGCAGTGCTGGTTCACTGGGGGGGGTCGATCAGCCCCAGCATTTT.

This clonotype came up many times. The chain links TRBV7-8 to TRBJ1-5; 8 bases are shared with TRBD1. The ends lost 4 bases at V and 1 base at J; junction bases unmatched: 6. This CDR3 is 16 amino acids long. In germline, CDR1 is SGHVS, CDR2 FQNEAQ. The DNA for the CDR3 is TGTGCCAGCAGCTCCGCAGGGGGCTGGAGCAATCAGCCCCAGCATTTT. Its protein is CASSSAGGWSNQPQHF. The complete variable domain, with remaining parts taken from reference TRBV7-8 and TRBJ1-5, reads GAGVSQSPRYKVAKRGQDVALRCDPISGHVSLFWYQQALGQGPEFLTYFQNEAQLDKSGLPSDRFFAERPEGSVSTLKIQRTQQEDSAVYLCASSSAGGWSNQPQHFGDGTRLSIL.

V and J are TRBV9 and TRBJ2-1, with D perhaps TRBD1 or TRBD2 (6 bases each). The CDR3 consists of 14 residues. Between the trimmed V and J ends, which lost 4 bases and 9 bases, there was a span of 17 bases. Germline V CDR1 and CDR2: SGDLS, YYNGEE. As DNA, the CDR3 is TGTGCCAGCAGCTTAGGGGGAGGTTCGGGTGAGCAGTTCTTC. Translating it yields CASSLGGGSGEQFF. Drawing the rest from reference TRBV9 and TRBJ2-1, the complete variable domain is DSGVTQTPKHLITATGQRVTLRCSPRSGDLSVYWYQQSLDQGLQFLIQYYNGEERAKGNILERFSAQQFPDLHSELNLSSLELGDSALYFCASSLGGGSGEQFFGPGTRLTVL.

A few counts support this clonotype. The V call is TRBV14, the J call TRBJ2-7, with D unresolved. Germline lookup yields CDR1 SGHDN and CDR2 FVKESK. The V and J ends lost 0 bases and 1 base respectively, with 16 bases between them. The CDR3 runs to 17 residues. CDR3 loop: CASSQDQARSLSYEQYF. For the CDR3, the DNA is TGTGCCAGCAGCCAAGATCAGGCCAGGTCTTTGTCCTACGAGCAGTACTTC. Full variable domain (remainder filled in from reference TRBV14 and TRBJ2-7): EAGVTQFPSHSVIEKGQTVTLRCDPISGHDNLYWYRRVMGKEIKFLLHFVKESKQDESGMPNNRFLAERTGGTYSTLKVQPAELEDSGVYFCASSQDQARSLSYEQYFGPGTRLTVT.

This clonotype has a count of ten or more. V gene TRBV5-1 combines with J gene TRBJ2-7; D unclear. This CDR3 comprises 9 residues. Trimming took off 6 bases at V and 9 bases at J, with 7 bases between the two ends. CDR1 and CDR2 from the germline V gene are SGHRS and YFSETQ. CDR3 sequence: CASIQTQYF. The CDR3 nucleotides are TGCGCCAGCATACAGACGCAGTACTTC.

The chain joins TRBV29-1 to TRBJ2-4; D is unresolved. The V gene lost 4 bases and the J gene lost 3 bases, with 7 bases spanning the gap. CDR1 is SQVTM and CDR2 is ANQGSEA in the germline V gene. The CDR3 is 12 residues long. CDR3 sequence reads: CSVGHHKNIQYF. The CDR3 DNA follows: TGCAGCGTTGGACACCACAAAAACATTCAGTACTTC.

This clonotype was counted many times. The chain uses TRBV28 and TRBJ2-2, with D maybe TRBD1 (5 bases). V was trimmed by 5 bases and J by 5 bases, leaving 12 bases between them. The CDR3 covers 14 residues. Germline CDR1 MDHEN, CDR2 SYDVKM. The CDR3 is CASSVPQGTGELFF. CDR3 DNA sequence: TGTGCCAGCAGTGTACCGCAGGGTACCGGGGAGCTGTTTTTT.

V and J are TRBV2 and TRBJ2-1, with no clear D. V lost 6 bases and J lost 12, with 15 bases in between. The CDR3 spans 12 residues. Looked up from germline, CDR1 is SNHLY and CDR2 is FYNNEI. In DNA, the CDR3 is TGTGCCAGCAGCCAAACCCTAGGACGGCAGTTCTTC. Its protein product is CASSQTLGRQFF.

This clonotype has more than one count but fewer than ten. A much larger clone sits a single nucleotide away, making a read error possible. Here the CDR3 DNA reads TGTGCCAGCAGCGCCCGGGACCAAGAGACCCAGTACTTC. This encodes CASSARDQETQYF. V gene TRBV28 combines with J gene TRBJ2-5; D is unresolved. Germline V gene data show CDR1 as MDHEN and CDR2 as SYDVKM. The CDR3 contains 13 residues. Trimming shortened V by 6 bases and J by 0 bases, and 8 bases separated the two germline ends.

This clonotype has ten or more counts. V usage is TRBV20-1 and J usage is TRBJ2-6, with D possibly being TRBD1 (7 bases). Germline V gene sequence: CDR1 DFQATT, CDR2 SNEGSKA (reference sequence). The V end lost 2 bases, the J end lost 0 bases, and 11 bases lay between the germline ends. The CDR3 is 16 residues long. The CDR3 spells CSARWQGGSGANVLTF. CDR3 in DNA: TGCAGTGCTAGATGGCAGGGGGGCTCTGGGGCCAACGTCCTGACTTTC.

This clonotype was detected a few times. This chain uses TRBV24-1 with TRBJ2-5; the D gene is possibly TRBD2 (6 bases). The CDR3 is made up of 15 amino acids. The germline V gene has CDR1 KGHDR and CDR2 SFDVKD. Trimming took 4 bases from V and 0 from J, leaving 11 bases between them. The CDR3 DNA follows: TGTGCCACCAGTGACGCTACTAGCCACCAAGAGACCCAGTACTTC. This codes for CATSDATSHQETQYF.

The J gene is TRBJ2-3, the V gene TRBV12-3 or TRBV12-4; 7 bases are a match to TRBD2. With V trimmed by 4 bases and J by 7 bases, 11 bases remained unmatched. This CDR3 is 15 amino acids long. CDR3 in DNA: TGTGCCAGCAGTTCCTCCTCCGGGACTATGAATACGCAGTATTTT. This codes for CASSSSSGTMNTQYF.

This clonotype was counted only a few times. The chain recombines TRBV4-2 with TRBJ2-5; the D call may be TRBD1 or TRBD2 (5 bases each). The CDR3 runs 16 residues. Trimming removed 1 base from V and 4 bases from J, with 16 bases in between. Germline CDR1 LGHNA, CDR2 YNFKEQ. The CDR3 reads CASSQAGTIGGETQYF. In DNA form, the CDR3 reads TGTGCCAGCAGCCAAGCCGGGACGATTGGTGGAGAGACCCAGTACTTC.

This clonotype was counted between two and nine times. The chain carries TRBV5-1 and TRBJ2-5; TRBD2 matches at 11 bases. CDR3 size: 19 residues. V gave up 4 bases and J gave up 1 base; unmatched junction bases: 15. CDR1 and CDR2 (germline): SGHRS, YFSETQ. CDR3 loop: CASSTGLAGGGVVQETQYF. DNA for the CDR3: TGCGCCAGCAGCACAGGACTAGCGGGTGGAGGGGTCGTCCAAGAGACCCAGTACTTC.

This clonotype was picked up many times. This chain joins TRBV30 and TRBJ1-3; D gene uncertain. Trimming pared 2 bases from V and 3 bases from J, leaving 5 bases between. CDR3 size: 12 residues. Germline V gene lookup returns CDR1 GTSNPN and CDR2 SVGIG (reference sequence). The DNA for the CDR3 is TGTGCCTGGAGTTTTCGTGGAAACACCATATATTTT. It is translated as CAWSFRGNTIYF.

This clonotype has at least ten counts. The CDR3 sequence is CASSPPGTPSSYEQYF. The CDR3 coding sequence is TGTGCCAGCAGTCCCCCCGGGACTCCAAGCTCCTACGAGCAGTACTTC. The chain combines TRBV2 with TRBJ2-7; D possibly corresponds to TRBD2 (6 bases). CDR1 is SNHLY and CDR2 is FYNNEI in the germline V gene. This CDR3 contains 16 residues. V was shortened by 5 bases and J by 0 bases, with 17 bases between the two germline ends.